A single sample is the source of the 17 T cell receptor beta chains below, sequenced in a study of T cell repertoires in ileal Crohn's disease. Assay: immunoSEQ multiplex PCR; the TCRdb copy retains only in-frame clones and omits some. The table lists roughly 10,000 clones, roughly 87% of them singletons. The time point here: inflamed ileum from the surgical specimen. The material sequenced was ileal tissue. The receptors were sampled from an adult with Crohn's disease.

J is TRBJ1-1 and V is TRBV10-3; D unresolved. The germline V gene has CDR1 ENHRY and CDR2 SYGVKD. Trimming shortened V by 7 bases and J by 0 bases, and 12 bases separated the two germline ends. The CDR3 runs 14 residues. The CDR3 nucleotides are TGTGCCATCAAAGTGGCGGGGATGAACACTGAAGCTTTCTTT. The encoded protein is CAIKVAGMNTEAFF.

J is TRBJ2-7 and V is TRBV5-5; the D is unclear. CDR1 is SGHKS and CDR2 is YYEKEE in the germline V gene (reference sequence). The CDR3 contains 14 residues. Trimming cost V 6 bases and J 7 bases, with 20 bases left between them. CDR3 amino acids: CASTLHQPAREQYF. The CDR3 DNA reads as TGTGCCAGCACCCTCCATCAGCCCGCGCGGGAGCAGTACTTC. Based on the CDR3 plus reference TRBV5-5 and TRBJ2-7, the full variable domain is DAGVTQSPTHLIKTRGQQVTLRCSPISGHKSVSWYQQVLGQGPQFIFQYYEKEERGRGNFPDRFSARQFPNYSSELNVNALLLGDSALYLCASTLHQPAREQYFGPGTRLTVT.

This sequence joins TRBV9 and TRBJ2-7; a possible D gene is TRBD1 (5 bases). Trimming removed 1 base at V and 4 bases at J, with 15 bases between. CDR3 size: 15 residues. Germline V gene sequence: CDR1 SGDLS, CDR2 YYNGEE. For the CDR3, the DNA is TGTGCCAGCAGCGTACAGGGTGTTGGTGTGTACGAGCAGTACTTC. The encoded protein is CASSVQGVGVYEQYF.

The rearrangement links TRBV11-2 to TRBJ2-1, with 8 nucleotides matching TRBD2. Germline CDR1 is SGHAT and CDR2 is FQNNGV. V was clipped by 5 bases and J by 8 bases; unmatched bases: 14. The CDR3 is 16 amino acids. DNA of the CDR3: TGTGCCAGCAGCGAGTCGGGAGAGCCGGGGGGGGATGAGCAGTTCTTC. As protein: CASSESGEPGGDEQFF.

The rearrangement joins TRBV30 to TRBJ1-1; a weak D match, TRBD1 (6 bases). The CDR3 has 14 amino acids. V lost 5 bases and J 5 bases, leaving 18 bases between the germline ends. The germline CDR1 and CDR2 sequences are GTSNPN and SVGIG (reference sequence). The CDR3, as DNA: TGTGCCTGGGGGGGAGGGGGTTTGAGAACTGAAGCTTTCTTT. Translation gives CAWGGGGLRTEAFF. Looking up the rest from reference TRBV30 and TRBJ1-1 gives the full variable domain: SQTIHQWPATLVQPVGSPLSLECTVEGTSNPNLYWYRQAAGRGLQLLFYSVGIGQISSEVPQNLSASRPQDRQFILSSKKLLLSDSGFYLCAWGGGGLRTEAFFGQGTRLTVV.

The chain recombines TRBV30 with TRBJ2-3; D is ambiguous. V gave up 4 bases and J gave up 2 bases, with 10 bases separating them. The germline gives CDR1 GTSNPN, CDR2 SVGIG (reference sequence). This CDR3 comprises 13 residues. The CDR3 DNA reads as TGTGCCTGGACACTGGCAATCACAGATACGCAGTATTTT. Protein: CAWTLAITDTQYF.

The rearrangement uses TRBV6-1 and TRBJ2-7; D may be TRBD1 (6 bases). The CDR3 spans 14 residues. Germline V CDR1 and CDR2: MNHNS, SASEGT. V was cut by 2 bases and J by 3 bases, with 11 bases left in between. The CDR3: CASSEKNRVYEQYV. CDR3 sequence (DNA): TGTGCCAGCAGTGAAAAGAACAGGGTCTACGAGCAGTACGTC.

This chain's CDR3 is CASSVFGGRGSGSEQFF. In DNA, the CDR3 is TGTGCCAGCAGCGTATTTGGGGGCCGAGGTTCGGGGAGTGAGCAGTTCTTC. The chain carries TRBV9 and TRBJ2-1; D may be TRBD1 (6 bases). From germline, CDR1 is SGDLS and CDR2 YYNGEE. CDR3 length: 17 amino acids. Trimming cost V 1 base and J 9 bases, with 23 bases left between them.

In nucleotides, the CDR3 is TGTGCCAGCAGCTCTAGCGGGAGCGGGACCGGGGAGCTGTTTTTT. It encodes CASSSSGSGTGELFF. The chain is built from TRBV28 and TRBJ2-2; 10 positions agree with TRBD2. The V gene's germline CDR1 is MDHEN and CDR2 SYDVKM. CDR3 length equals 15 residues. The junction had 6 bases not matched to a gene; V was cut back by 6 bases and J by 5 bases.

The chain carries TRBV10-1 and TRBJ2-3; D is undetermined. This CDR3 spans 15 amino acids. CDR1 is WNHNN, CDR2 SYGVQD, per germline (reference sequence). Deletions cut 2 bases from V and 1 base from J, with 10 bases between. CDR3 in amino acids: CASSETPSGTDTQYF. The CDR3 DNA reads as TGCGCCAGCAGTGAGACCCCCTCGGGCACAGATACGCAGTATTTT.

The chain carries TRBV6-6 and TRBJ2-7; 7 bases agree with TRBD1. Trimming removed 4 bases from V and 0 bases from J; junction bases left unmatched: 6. The CDR3 contains 15 residues. Germline V CDR1 and CDR2: MNHNY, SVGAGI (reference sequence). The CDR3 protein is CASSFGQVTSYEQYV. The CDR3 region has the DNA TGTGCCAGCAGTTTCGGACAGGTGACCTCCTACGAGCAGTACGTC.

This rearrangement joins TRBV7-9 to TRBJ2-5; 9 bases fit TRBD2. There are 14 residues in the CDR3. V trimming: 3 bases; J trimming: 3 bases; junction bases outside the gene matches: 2. Germline values: CDR1 SEHNR, CDR2 FQNEAQ (reference sequence). The CDR3 DNA reads as TGTGCCAGCAGCTTGACTAGCGGAAAAGAGACCCAGTACTTC. Amino acid sequence: CASSLTSGKETQYF.

The sample holds a few counts of this clone. Other DNA sequences in the same sample also yield this CDR3. J is TRBJ2-1 and V is TRBV5-1; TRBD1 matches at 9 bases. The V gene's germline CDR1 is SGHRS and CDR2 YFSETQ. V was clipped by 0 bases and J by 9 bases; unmatched bases: 1. This CDR3 comprises 13 residues. The CDR3 is CASSLGQGGEQFF. The CDR3 bases are TGCGCCAGCAGCTTGGGACAGGGGGGTGAGCAGTTCTTC.

The gene calls are TRBV6-5 and TRBJ1-2, with D uncertain. Trimming removed 6 bases from V and 5 bases from J, with 10 bases in between. The CDR3 has 12 residues. CDR1 MNHEY and CDR2 SVGAGI come from the germline V gene. CDR3 region: CASRGYLYGYTF. CDR3 nucleotides: TGTGCCAGCAGGGGATACTTATATGGCTACACCTTC.

This clone ranks as medium-sized. J is TRBJ1-1 and V is TRBV6-5, with D unclear. CDR1 and CDR2 (germline): MNHEY, SVGAGI. The CDR3 runs to 13 residues. Trimming pared 4 bases from V and 5 bases from J, leaving 11 bases between. CDR3: CASSWRGTTEAFF. The CDR3 DNA follows: TGTGCCAGCAGTTGGCGGGGTACGACTGAAGCTTTCTTT.

The J gene is TRBJ1-5, the V gene TRBV4-3, with D unclear. Trimming removed 1 base at V and 2 bases at J, with 9 bases between. This CDR3 is built from 15 residues. Germline CDR1 LGHNA, CDR2 YSLEER. CDR3 in DNA: TGCGCCAGCAGCCAAGGAGCCGGGGGCAATCAGCCCCAGCATTTT. Its translation: CASSQGAGGNQPQHF.

The chain uses TRBV30 and TRBJ2-1; TRBD1 aligns across 7 bases. Germline V lookup: CDR1 GTSNPN, CDR2 SVGIG (reference sequence). V was pared by 6 bases and J by 5 bases, with 4 bases of the junction left unmatched. This CDR3 is 12 amino acids long. CDR3 sequence reads: CACPGTDNEQFF. CDR3 bases: TGTGCCTGTCCGGGGACAGACAATGAGCAGTTCTTC.